Presented here are 9 T cell receptor beta chains from one specimen sequenced in a study of tumor-infiltrating lymphocytes in primary liver carcinoma (dated by TCRdb to about 2017). TCRdb records Illumina HiSeq 2500 as the sequencer. Using a constant-region primer and ProtoScript II reverse transcriptase, TCRbeta-specific cDNA was reverse-transcribed from around 520 ng total RNA. The TCRbeta libraries were prepared through three rounds of nested multiplex PCR following a slightly modified ARM-PCR procedure. Each of the first two PCR rounds ran for approximately 10 cycles using multiplex TRBV1-TRBV30 forward primers together with a Cbeta reverse primer. In-frame beta chains were kept once TCRdb had trimmed the public reads at Q25 with fastp and called clones with MiXCR. Identical CDR3 proteins give one entry, which carries the most common genes and DNA. This sample has fewer than 350,000 distinct CDR3 sequences in its table, and 65% of those were observed once. Together, the top ten hold 9% to 10% of the sample.

Blood RNA was extracted from unsorted whole blood with TRIzol reagent; germline DNA came from the DNeasy Blood & Tissue kit. What was sequenced was peripheral blood. Receptors were obtained from a man aged 35 to 55 with primary liver carcinoma and hepatitis B virus infection.

Remarks on this clonotype: A much larger clonotype is one base distant, so this may be a read error. This chain uses TRBV14 with TRBJ2-1, with a weak D call TRBD1 (6 bases). This CDR3 comprises 16 residues. In germline, CDR1 is SGHDN, CDR2 FVKESK. Between the trimmed V and J ends, which lost 4 bases and 5 bases, there was a span of 18 bases. As DNA, the CDR3 is TGTGCCAGCAGCCGTAGAAAGGGGGTACGGAACAATGAGCAGTTCTTC. Amino acids: CASSRRKGVRNNEQFF.

This clonotype was detected only once. A much larger clone sits a single nucleotide away, making a read error possible. V is TRBV12-3 or TRBV12-4 and J is TRBJ2-7; D not certain. The CDR3 runs 11 residues. Written as DNA, the CDR3 is TGTGCCAGCAGTTTTGATTACGAGGAGTACTTC. Its protein is CASSFDYEEYF.

This clonotype was found a few times. A much more abundant neighbour one base away suggests this may be a read error. In this CDR3 the conserved last residue, phenylalanine or tryptophan, is missing, so a read error is likely. The chain uses TRBV4-2 and TRBJ2-5; TRBD1 is a possible D gene (6 bases). This CDR3 has 15 residues. Germline V gene data show CDR1 as LGHNA and CDR2 as YNFKEQ. Trimming took off 4 bases at V and 2 bases at J, with 14 bases between the two ends. In DNA, the CDR3 is TGTGCCAGCAGCCCCGAGACAGGCGGTCAAGAGACCCAGTACTCC. Its protein is CASSPETGGQETQYS.

Turning to this clonotype: Likely a read error: the CDR3 ends without its conserved phenylalanine or tryptophan. The CDR3 DNA reads TGTGCCAGCAGTACGAATAATGAGCAGTTCATC. It codes for CASSTNNEQFI. The chain uses TRBV12-3 or TRBV12-4 and TRBJ2-1; no clear D gene. V was shortened by 5 bases and J by 7 bases, with 6 bases between the two germline ends. This CDR3 has 11 residues.

On this clonotype itself: A much larger clone sits a single nucleotide away, making a read error possible. The chain uses TRBV12-3 or TRBV12-4 and TRBJ2-7, with 7 bases that match TRBD2. V lost 2 bases to trimming and J lost 6 bases; unmatched junction nucleotides: 4. The CDR3 sequence is 13 residues long. The CDR3 coding sequence is TGTGCCAGCAGTTTACGGTGCGGGGGCGAGCAGTACTTC. Encoded protein: CASSLRCGGEQYF.

With respect to this clonotype: A much larger clone lies a single base off, so this may be a read error. No conserved phenylalanine or tryptophan is present at the end of the CDR3, so a read error is the likely explanation. The V and J genes are TRBV6-1 and TRBJ1-1, with unresolved D. CDR3 length: 11 residues. V shed 6 bases and J shed 2 bases, with 4 bases lying between them. Germline CDR1 reads MNHNS; CDR2 reads SASEGT. Here the CDR3 DNA reads TGTGCCAGCAGCCCAAACACTGAAGCTTTCTCT. Amino acid sequence: CASSPNTEAFS.

Regarding this clonotype: A much more abundant neighbour one base away suggests this may be a read error. This sequence joins TRBV12-3 or TRBV12-4 and TRBJ2-5; D tentatively reads TRBD1 or TRBD2 (5 bases each). The ends were cut back, 0 bases at V and 6 bases at J, with 14 bases in the middle. The CDR3 sequence is 15 residues long. The CDR3 loop is CASSLALRGPKTQYF. CDR3 sequence (DNA): TGTGCCAGCAGTTTAGCGCTCCGGGGACCAAAGACCCAGTACTTC.

This clonotype came up a few times. CDR3 bases: TGCGCCAGCAGTGACCAAGGGCCGGTAAACATTCAGTACTTC. This gives the protein CASSDQGPVNIQYF. This chain joins TRBV10-2 and TRBJ2-4; D uncertain. Between the trimmed V and J ends, which lost 3 bases and 6 bases, there was a span of 12 bases. This CDR3 region has 14 residues. Germline assignment: CDR1 WSHSY and CDR2 SAAADI.

This chain links TRBV12-2 with TRBJ2-7; TRBD1, as called in the table, went unchecked against the DNA. TRBV12-2 is a pseudogene locus. The CDR3 runs to 13 residues. CDR3 bases: TGTACAAGTCGCTTAGCGCCCCCTTACGAGCAGTACTTC. This gives the protein CTSRLAPPYEQYF.